This T cell receptor beta chain comes out of a study of shared clonotypes between healthy human individuals. Regarding the study as a whole: Rarefaction exposed incomplete sorted-subset sequencing despite large depth. Larger estimated richness was generally recorded for naive subsets relative to memory subsets.

Trimming took 0 bases from V and 0 from J; bases not matched to a gene: 7. Germline CDR1 and CDR2: SGHRS and YFSETQ. This CDR3 is 18 amino acids long. To note about this clone: Its cognate antigen is unknown. At the DNA level, this CDR3 is encoded by other sequences in the same sample as well.

CD45RA-negative memory and CD45RA+ naive subsets were split from the CD4+ cells. Sequenced by immunoSEQ multiplex PCR; TCRdb stores in-frame clones only, minus some. The sample has fewer than 2.5 million clones; 93% are singletons. The sequence was obtained from a man between 18 and 35 years old in good health. Some clones in this sample may be carry-over from other donors' samples. The chain carries TRBV5-1 and TRBJ2-3, with 10 bases that match TRBD2. What was sequenced was naive CD4+ T cells from PBMCs. Subset meaning: CD45RA+ positively selected. This CDR3 is CASSLGVSGRPSTDTQYF. The CDR3 DNA is TGCGCCAGCAGCTTGGGGGTTAGCGGGAGGCCCAGCACAGATACGCAGTATTTT. The whole variable domain, filled in from reference TRBV5-1 and TRBJ2-3, reads KAGVTQTPRYLIKTRGQQVTLSCSPISGHRSVSWYQQTPGQGLQFLFEYFSETQRNKGNFPGRFSGRQFSNSRSEMNVSTLELGDSALYLCASSLGVSGRPSTDTQYFGPGTRLTVL.